This entry describes one T cell receptor beta chain. Thawed unstimulated PBMCs were FACS-sorted by CD3, CD4 and CD8 into two populations. There are 15 residues in the CDR3. V gave up 4 bases and J gave up 6 bases, with 18 bases separating them. The germline CDR1 and CDR2 sequences are MGHRA and YSYEKL. The entry originates in a study of T cell clones after liver transplantation. Study-wide background: TCRbeta sequencing after a pre-transplant mixed lymphocyte reaction identified graft-donor-reactive clones, later tracked in post-transplant blood. Without induction therapy, subjects received standard immunosuppression until 12-24 months post-transplant.

The method was immunoSEQ multiplex PCR; TCRdb's version includes in-frame clones alone and lacks a portion of them. The sample comprises approximately 100,000 clones, around 80% of which are singletons, and roughly 3.1% rests with the top ten. This receptor was obtained from a human patient who received a liver transplant. Some of the T cells may derive from the graft donor. Material: CD4+ T cells from blood, obtained around 48 months after liver transplant. The chain joins TRBV4-1 to TRBJ1-2; maybe TRBD1 (5 bases). This CDR3 is CASSPTSGRVDGYTF. As DNA, the CDR3 is TGCGCCAGCAGCCCCACATCCGGCAGGGTTGATGGCTACACCTTC.